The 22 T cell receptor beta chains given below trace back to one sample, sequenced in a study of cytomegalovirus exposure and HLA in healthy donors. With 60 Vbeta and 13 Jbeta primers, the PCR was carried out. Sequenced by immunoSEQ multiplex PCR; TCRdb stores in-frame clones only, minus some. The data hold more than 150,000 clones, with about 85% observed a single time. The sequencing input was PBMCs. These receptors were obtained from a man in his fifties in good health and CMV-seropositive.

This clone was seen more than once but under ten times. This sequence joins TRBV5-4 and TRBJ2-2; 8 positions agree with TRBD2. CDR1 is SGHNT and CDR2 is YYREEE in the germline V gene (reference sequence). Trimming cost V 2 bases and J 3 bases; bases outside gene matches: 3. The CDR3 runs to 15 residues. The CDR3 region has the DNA TGTGCCAGCAGCTTCGGACTAGCTGACACCGGGGAGCTGTTTTTT. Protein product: CASSFGLADTGELFF.

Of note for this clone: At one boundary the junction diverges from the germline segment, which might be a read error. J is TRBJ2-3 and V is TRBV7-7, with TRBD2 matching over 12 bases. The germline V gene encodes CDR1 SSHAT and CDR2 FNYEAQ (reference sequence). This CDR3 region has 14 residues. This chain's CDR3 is CASSPSGRADTQYF. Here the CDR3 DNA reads TGTGCTAGCAGCCCTAGCGGGAGGGCGGATACGCAGTATTTT.

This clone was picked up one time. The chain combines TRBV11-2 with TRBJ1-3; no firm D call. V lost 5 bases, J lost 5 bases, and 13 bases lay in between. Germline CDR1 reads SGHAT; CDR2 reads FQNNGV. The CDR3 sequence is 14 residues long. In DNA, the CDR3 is TGTGCCAGCAGCCGGGGAGGCATTAGAAACACCATATATTTT. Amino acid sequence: CASSRGGIRNTIYF.

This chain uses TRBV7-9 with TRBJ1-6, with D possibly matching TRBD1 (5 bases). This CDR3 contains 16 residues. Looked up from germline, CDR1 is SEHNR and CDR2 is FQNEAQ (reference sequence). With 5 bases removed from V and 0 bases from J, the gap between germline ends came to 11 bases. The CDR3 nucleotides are TGTGCCAGCAGCCCCTCGGGGGTCTCCTATAATTCACCCCTCCACTTT. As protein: CASSPSGVSYNSPLHF.

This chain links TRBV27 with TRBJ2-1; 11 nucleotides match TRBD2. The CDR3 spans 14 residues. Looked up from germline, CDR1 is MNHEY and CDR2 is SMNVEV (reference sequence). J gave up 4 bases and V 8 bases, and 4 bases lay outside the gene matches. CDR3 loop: CASHGTSGYNEQFF. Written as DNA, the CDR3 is TGTGCCAGCCATGGGACTAGCGGATACAATGAGCAGTTCTTC.

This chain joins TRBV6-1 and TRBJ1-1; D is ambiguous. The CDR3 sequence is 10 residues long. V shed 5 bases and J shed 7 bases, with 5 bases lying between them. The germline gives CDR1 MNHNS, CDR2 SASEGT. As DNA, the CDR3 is TGTGCCAGCAGTAGAGTTGAAGCTTTCTTT. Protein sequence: CASSRVEAFF.

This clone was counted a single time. The CDR3 loop is CASSLNELAGYNEQFF. CDR3 nucleotides: TGCGCCAGCAGCTTGAATGAACTAGCGGGGTACAATGAGCAGTTCTTC. The chain has TRBV5-1 and TRBJ2-1; 10 bases match TRBD2. CDR1 is SGHRS, CDR2 YFSETQ, per germline. The CDR3 is 16 residues long. Losses at the gene ends were 1 base for V and 4 bases for J; bases not matched to a gene: 5.

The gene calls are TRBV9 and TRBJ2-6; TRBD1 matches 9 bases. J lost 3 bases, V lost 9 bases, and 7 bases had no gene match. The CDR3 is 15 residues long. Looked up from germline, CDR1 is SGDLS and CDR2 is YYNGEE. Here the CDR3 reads CATDRGASGANVLTF. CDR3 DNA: TGTGCCACGGACAGGGGAGCTAGTGGGGCCAACGTCCTGACTTTC.

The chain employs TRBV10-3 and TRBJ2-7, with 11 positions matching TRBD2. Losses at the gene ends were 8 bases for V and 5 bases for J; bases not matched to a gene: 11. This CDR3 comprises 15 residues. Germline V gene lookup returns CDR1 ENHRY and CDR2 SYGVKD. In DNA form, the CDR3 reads TGTGCCATCCGGAGACTAGCGGGAACGCAGAACGAGCAGTACTTC. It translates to CAIRRLAGTQNEQYF.

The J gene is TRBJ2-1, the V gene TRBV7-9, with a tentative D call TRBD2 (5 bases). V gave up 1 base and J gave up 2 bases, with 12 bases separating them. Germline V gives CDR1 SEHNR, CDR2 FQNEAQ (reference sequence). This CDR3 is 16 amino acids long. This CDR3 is CASSLGGFGAYNEQFF. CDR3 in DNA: TGTGCCAGCAGCTTAGGGGGATTCGGGGCCTACAATGAGCAGTTCTTC.

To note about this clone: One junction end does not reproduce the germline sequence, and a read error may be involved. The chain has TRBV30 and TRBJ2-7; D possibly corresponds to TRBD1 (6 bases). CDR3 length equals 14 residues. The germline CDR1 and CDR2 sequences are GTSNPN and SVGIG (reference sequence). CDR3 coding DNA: TGTGCCTGGAGTGAGGACAGCCGCTCCCACGAGCAGTACTTC. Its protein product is CAWSEDSRSHEQYF.

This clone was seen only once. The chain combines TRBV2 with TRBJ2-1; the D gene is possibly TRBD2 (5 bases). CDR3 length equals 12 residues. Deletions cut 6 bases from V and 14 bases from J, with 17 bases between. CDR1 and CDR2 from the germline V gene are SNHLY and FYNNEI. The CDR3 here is CASRDLDGGEFF. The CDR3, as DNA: TGTGCCAGCAGGGACCTCGACGGAGGAGAGTTCTTC.

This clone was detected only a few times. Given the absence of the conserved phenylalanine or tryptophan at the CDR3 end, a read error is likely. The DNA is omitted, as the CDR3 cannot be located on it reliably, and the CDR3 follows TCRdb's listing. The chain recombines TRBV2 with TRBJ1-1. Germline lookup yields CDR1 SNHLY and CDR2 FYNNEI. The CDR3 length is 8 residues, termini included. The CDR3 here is CASSRGGS.

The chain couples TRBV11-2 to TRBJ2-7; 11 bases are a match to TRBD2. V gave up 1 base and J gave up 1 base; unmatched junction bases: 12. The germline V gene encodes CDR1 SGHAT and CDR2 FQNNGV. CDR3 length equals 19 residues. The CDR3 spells CASSLAASGRILGSYEQYF. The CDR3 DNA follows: TGTGCCAGCAGCTTAGCGGCTAGCGGGAGGATCTTAGGATCCTACGAGCAGTACTTC. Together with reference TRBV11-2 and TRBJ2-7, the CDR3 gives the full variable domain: EAGVAQSPRYKIIEKRQSVAFWCNPISGHATLYWYQQILGQGPKLLIQFQNNGVVDDSQLPKDRFSAERLKGVDSTLKIQPAKLEDSAVYLCASSLAASGRILGSYEQYFGPGTRLTVT.

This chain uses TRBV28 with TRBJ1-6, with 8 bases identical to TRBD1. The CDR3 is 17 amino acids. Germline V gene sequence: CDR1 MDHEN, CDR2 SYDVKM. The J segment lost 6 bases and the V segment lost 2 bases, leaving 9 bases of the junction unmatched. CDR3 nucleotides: TGTGCCAGCAGTTTAGGCCGGGGCAGGGGGCGTAATTCACCCCTCCACTTT. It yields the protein CASSLGRGRGRNSPLHF.

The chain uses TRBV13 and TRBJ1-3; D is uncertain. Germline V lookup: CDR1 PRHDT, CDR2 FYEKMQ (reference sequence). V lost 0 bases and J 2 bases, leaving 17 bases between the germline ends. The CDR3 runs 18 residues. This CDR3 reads CASSLGWIGGETGNTIYF. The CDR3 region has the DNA TGTGCCAGCAGCTTAGGTTGGATAGGCGGGGAAACTGGAAACACCATATATTTT.

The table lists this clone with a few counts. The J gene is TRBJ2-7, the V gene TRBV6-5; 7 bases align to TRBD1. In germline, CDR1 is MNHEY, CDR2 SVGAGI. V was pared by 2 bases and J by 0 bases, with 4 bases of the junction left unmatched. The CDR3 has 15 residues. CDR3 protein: CASSYESGGSYEQYF. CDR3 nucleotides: TGTGCCAGCAGTTACGAGTCAGGGGGCTCCTACGAGCAGTACTTC.

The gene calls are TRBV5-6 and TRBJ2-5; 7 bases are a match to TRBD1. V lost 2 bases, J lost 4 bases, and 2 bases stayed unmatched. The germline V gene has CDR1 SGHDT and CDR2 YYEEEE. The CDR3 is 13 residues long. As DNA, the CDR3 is TGTGCCAGCAGCTTATACAGGGGAGAGACCCAGTACTTC. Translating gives CASSLYRGETQYF.

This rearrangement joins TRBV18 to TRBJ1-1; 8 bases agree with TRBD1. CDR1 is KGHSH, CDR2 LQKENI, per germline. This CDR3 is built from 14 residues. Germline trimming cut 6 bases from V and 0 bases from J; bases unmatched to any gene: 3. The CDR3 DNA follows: TGTGCCAGCTCTAGGGACAGGATGAACACTGAAGCTTTCTTT. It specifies CASSRDRMNTEAFF.

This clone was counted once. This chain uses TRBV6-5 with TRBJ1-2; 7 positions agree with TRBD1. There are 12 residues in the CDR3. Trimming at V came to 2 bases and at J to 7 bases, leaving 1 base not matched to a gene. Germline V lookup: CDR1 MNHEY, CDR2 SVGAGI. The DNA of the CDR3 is TGTGCCAGCAGTTACGACAGGGCTGGCTACACCTTC. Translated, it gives CASSYDRAGYTF.

Here the CDR3 reads CASSARVNEQFF. CDR3 sequence (DNA): TGTGCCAGCAGCGCCAGGGTTAATGAGCAGTTCTTC. The chain couples TRBV9 to TRBJ2-1; D may be TRBD1 (5 bases). Trimming removed 3 bases from V and 7 bases from J, with 8 bases in between. Germline CDR1 and CDR2: SGDLS and YYNGEE. The CDR3 contains 12 residues.

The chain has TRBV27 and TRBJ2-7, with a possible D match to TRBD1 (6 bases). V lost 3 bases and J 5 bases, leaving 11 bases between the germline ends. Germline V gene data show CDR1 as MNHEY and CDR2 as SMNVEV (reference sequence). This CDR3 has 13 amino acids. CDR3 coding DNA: TGTGCCAGCAGTTTCATTCGGGACAACGAGCAGTACTTC. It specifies CASSFIRDNEQYF.